The rows below give T cell receptor beta chains drawn from one sample of a study of blood T cell repertoires in COVID-19. The assay was immunoSEQ multiplex PCR, and TCRdb's table has in-frame clones only and misses some. The sample lists 130,000 to 150,000 clones, around three quarters occurring once. Sequenced: peripheral blood. These receptor sequences come from a man older than 75 with acute or convalescent COVID-19. Each CDR3 is given with its conserved first and last residue. Only part of the rows carry a size: once, few, many, or a class if the clone is expanded.

V,size,J,length,CDR3
TRBV2,NA,TRBJ2-7,13,CASRRDRGREQYF
TRBV9,NA,TRBJ1-2,13,CASSVTPSGGYTF
TRBV18,NA,TRBJ2-3,15,CASSPRGGGPDTQYF
TRBV6-6,NA,TRBJ2-7,16,CASSYNLQGAGYEQYF
TRBV7-2,once,TRBJ2-7,15,CASRPGTSRSYEQYF
TRBV7-3,few,TRBJ2-5,13,CASSVSQGGTQYF
TRBV5-1,NA,TRBJ2-3,17,CASSLGSGGKSTDTQYF
TRBV16,NA,TRBJ1-2,16,CASSQSGKGAVYGYTF
TRBV18,NA,TRBJ1-1,15,CASSPPRGSNTEAFF
TRBV4-1,once,TRBJ1-2,15,CASSQVDRGGYGYTF
TRBV28,NA,TRBJ1-2,12,CASSLLRSGYTF
TRBV7-3,NA,TRBJ2-3,13,CASSPGRADTQYF
TRBV18,NA,TRBJ1-2,15,CASSPRQGAGYGYTF
TRBV2,NA,TRBJ2-1,15,CASAWDTSSYNEQFF
TRBV7-6,once,TRBJ2-1,16,CASSLGSGASYNEQFF
TRBV10-3,NA,TRBJ2-5,13,CAISGRAQETQYF
TRBV7-2,NA,TRBJ1-1,13,CASSLPGFTEAFF
TRBV7-2,few,TRBJ2-5,15,CASSVRGQSLETQYF
TRBV6-2/TRBV6-3,few,TRBJ2-7,16,CASSYPNRGGSYEQYF
TRBV7-2,NA,TRBJ2-2,16,CASSFVGTGGIGELFF
TRBV4-2,NA,TRBJ1-2,13,CASSQDGIPDYTF
TRBV28,NA,TRBJ2-1,12,CASSLEVDEQFF
TRBV5-4,NA,TRBJ2-3,13,CASSSQGSDTQYF
TRBV29-1,NA,TRBJ1-1,15,CSAASLTARNTEAFF
TRBV6-5,NA,TRBJ1-5,15,CASSLDRGSNQPQHF
TRBV18,NA,TRBJ1-1,15,CASSPDRGSHTEAFF
TRBV18,NA,TRBJ2-6,16,CASSPLGISGANVLTF
TRBV2,NA,TRBJ2-5,15,CASSASTVTQETQYF
TRBV4-3,NA,TRBJ1-2,16,CASSHQQGANHYGYTF
TRBV7-9,NA,TRBJ2-3,16,CASSLGSTGSTDTQYF
TRBV7-2,few,TRBJ1-5,14,CASSLFSRNQPQHF
TRBV30,NA,TRBJ2-5,16,CAWSVLTSGGGETQYF
TRBV10-2,NA,TRBJ1-5,17,CASSDISRGYSNQPQHF
TRBV9,once,TRBJ1-2,14,CASSVTAENYGYTF
TRBV29-1,once,TRBJ1-1,11,CSVKESTEAFF
TRBV5-6,NA,TRBJ1-2,14,CASSKESGNYGYTF
TRBV6-6,once,TRBJ2-7,15,CASRADSRGSYEQYF
TRBV5-5,once,TRBJ1-4,14,CASSLQGFNEKLFF